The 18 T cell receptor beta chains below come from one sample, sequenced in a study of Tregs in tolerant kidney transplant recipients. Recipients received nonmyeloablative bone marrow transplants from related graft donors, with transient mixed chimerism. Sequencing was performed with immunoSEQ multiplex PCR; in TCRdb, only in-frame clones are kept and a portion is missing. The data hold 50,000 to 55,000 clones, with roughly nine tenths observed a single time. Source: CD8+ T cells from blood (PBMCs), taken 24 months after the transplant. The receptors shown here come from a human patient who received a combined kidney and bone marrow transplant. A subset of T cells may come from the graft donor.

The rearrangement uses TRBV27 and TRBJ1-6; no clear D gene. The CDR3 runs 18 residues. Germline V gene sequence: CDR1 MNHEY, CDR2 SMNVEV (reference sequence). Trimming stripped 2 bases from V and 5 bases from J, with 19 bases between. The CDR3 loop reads CASSLVFPPGINNSPLHF. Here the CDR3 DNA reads TGTGCCAGCAGTTTAGTCTTCCCCCCAGGAATCAATAATTCACCCCTCCACTTT.

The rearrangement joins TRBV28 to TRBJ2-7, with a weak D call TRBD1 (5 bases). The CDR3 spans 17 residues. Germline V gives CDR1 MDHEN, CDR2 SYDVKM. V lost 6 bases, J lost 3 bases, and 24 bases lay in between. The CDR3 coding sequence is TGTGCCAGCAGGGTTCGACCTGGGCTCGGACACCGCTACGAGCAGTACTTC. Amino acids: CASRVRPGLGHRYEQYF.

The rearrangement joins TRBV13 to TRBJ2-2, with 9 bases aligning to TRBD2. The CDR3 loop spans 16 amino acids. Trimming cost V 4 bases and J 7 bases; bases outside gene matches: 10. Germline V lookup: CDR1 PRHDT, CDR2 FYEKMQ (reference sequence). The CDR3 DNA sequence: TGTGCCAGCAGCTCTTCGCGGGGGGGCCTTAACGGGGAGCTGTTTTTT. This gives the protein CASSSSRGGLNGELFF.

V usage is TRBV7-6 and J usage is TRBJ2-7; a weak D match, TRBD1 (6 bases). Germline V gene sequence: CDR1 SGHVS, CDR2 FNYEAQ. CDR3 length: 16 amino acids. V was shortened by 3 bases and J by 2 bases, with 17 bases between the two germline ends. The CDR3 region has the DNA TGTGCCAGCAGCTTCTCCGAGGGGGTGGGACCCTACGAGCAGTACTTC. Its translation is CASSFSEGVGPYEQYF.

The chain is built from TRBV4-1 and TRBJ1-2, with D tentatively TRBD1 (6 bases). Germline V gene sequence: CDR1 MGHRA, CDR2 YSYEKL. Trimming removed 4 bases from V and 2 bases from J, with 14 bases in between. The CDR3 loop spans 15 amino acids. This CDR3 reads CASSPGTTYNYGYTF. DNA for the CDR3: TGCGCCAGCAGCCCCGGGACAACTTACAACTATGGCTACACCTTC.

CDR3 sequence (DNA): TGTGCCAGCAGTTTATCGGCAGACTACGAGCAGTACTTC. Protein sequence: CASSLSADYEQYF. The chain combines TRBV27 with TRBJ2-7; D is unresolved. Trimming stripped 0 bases from V and 3 bases from J, with 6 bases between. Looked up from germline, CDR1 is MNHEY and CDR2 is SMNVEV (reference sequence). The CDR3 spans 13 residues.

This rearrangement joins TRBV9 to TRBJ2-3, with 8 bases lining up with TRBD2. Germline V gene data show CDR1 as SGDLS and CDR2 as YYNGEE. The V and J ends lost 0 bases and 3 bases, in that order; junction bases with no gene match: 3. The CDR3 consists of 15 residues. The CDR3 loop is CASSVVGRGTDTQYF. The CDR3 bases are TGTGCCAGCAGCGTAGTCGGGAGGGGAACAGATACGCAGTATTTT.

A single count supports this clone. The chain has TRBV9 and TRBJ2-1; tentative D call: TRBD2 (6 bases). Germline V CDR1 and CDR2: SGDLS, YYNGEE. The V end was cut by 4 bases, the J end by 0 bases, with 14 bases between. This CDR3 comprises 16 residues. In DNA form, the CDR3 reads TGTGCCAGCAGCCCTGATGGGCGGGGCTCCTACAATGAGCAGTTCTTC. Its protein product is CASSPDGRGSYNEQFF.

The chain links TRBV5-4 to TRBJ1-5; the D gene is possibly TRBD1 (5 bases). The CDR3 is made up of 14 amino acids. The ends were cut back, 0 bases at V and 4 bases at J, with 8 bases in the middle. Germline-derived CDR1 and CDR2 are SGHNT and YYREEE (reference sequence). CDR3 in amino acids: CASSLEGDNQPQHF. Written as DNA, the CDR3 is TGTGCCAGCAGCTTGGAAGGGGATAATCAGCCCCAGCATTTT. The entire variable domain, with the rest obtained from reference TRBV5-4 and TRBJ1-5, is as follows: ETGVTQSPTHLIKTRGQQVTLRCSSQSGHNTVSWYQQALGQGPQFIFQYYREEENGRGNFPPRFSGLQFPNYSSELNVNALELDDSALYLCASSLEGDNQPQHFGDGTRLSIL.

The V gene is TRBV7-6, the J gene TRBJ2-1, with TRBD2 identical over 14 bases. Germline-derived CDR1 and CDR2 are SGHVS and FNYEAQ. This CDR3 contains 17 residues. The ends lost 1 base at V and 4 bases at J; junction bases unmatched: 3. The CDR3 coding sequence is TGTGCCAGCAGCTTAGGGACTAGCGGGGGGTTTTACAATGAGCAGTTCTTC. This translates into CASSLGTSGGFYNEQFF. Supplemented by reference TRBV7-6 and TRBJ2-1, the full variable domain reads GAGVSQSPRYKVTKRGQDVALRCDPISGHVSLYWYRQALGQGPEFLTYFNYEAQQDKSGLPNDRFSAERPEGSISTLTIQRTEQRDSAMYRCASSLGTSGGFYNEQFFGPGTRLTVL.

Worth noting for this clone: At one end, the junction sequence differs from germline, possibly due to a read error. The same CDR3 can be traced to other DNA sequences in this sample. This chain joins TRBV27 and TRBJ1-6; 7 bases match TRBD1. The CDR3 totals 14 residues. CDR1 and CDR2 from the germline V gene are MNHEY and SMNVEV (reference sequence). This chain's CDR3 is CASTPGDSNSPLHF. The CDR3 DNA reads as TGTGCCAGCACCCCGGGGGACAGTAATTCCCCCCTCCACTTT.

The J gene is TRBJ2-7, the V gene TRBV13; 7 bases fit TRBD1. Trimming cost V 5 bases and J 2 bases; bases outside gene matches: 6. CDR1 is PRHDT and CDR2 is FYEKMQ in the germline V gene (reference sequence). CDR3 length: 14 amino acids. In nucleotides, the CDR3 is TGTGCCAGCAGCCCCAACAGGGGAGCCTACGAGCAGTACTTC. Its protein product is CASSPNRGAYEQYF.

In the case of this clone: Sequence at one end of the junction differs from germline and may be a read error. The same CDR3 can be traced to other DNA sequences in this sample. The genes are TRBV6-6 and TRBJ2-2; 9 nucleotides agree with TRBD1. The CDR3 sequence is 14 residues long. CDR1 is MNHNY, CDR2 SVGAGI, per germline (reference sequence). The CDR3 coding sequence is TGTGCCAGCAGCTGGACAGGGGAAACCGGGGAGCTGTTCTTT. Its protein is CASSWTGETGELFF.

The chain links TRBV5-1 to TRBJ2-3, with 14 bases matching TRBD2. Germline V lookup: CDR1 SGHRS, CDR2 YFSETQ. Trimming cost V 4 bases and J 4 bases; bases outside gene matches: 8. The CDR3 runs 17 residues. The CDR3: CASSNAGTSGRSDTQYF. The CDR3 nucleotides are TGCGCCAGCAGCAATGCCGGGACTAGCGGGAGATCAGATACGCAGTATTTT.

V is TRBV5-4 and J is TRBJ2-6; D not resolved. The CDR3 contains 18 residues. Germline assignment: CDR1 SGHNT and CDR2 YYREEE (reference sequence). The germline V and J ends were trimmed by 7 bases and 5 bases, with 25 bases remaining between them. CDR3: CASLPRVTRQSRANVLTF. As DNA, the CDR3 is TGTGCCAGCCTGCCGCGCGTAACCAGACAAAGTCGGGCCAACGTCCTGACTTTC. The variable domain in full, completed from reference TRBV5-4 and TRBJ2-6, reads ETGVTQSPTHLIKTRGQQVTLRCSSQSGHNTVSWYQQALGQGPQFIFQYYREEENGRGNFPPRFSGLQFPNYSSELNVNALELDDSALYLCASLPRVTRQSRANVLTFGAGSRLTVL.

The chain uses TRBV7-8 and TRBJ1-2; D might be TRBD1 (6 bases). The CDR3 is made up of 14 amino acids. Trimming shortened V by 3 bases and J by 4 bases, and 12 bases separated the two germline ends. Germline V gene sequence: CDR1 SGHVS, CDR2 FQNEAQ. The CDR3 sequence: CASSLGGGGYGYTF. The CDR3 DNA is TGTGCCAGCAGCTTGGGTGGGGGCGGCTATGGCTACACCTTC.

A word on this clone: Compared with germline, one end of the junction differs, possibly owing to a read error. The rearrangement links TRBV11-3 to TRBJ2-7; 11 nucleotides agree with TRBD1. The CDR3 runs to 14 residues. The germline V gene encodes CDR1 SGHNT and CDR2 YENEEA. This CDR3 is CASSWDRGAYEQHF. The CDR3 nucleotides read TGTGCCAGCAGCTGGGACAGGGGGGCCTACGAGCAGCACTTC.

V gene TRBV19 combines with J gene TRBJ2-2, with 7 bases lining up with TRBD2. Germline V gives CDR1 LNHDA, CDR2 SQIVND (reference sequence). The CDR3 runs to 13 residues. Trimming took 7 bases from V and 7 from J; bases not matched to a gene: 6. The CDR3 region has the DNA TGTGCCAGTAACGGGGGGATTGGCGGGGAGCTGTTTTTT. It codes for CASNGGIGGELFF.